Listed below are T cell receptor beta chains from one sample, sequenced in a study of glioma-infiltrating T cells after dendritic cell vaccination. Clones were sequenced by immunoSEQ multiplex PCR, and TCRdb holds only the in-frame ones, with some missing. This sample yields 25,000 to 35,000 clones, of which over 90% are seen a single time; around 2.2% belongs to the top ten. The starting material was blood, obtained before dendritic cell vaccination. Source of these receptors: a human donor with glioblastoma. CDR3s include the opening cysteine and the closing phenylalanine or tryptophan.

length	V	J	CDR3
19	TRBV19	TRBJ2-5	CASSIGSGSWERKRGTQYF
16	TRBV29-1	TRBJ2-2	CSAYGGSLGDTGELFF
15	TRBV5-1	TRBJ2-5	CASSPGGASGETQYF
13	TRBV11-1	TRBJ2-3	CASSWGTADTQYF
13	TRBV6-5	TRBJ2-7	CASSYTPAYEQYF
14	TRBV29-1	TRBJ2-5	CSVEGQARGSGQYF
15	TRBV5-4	TRBJ1-1	CASSPAYRGRAEAFF
12	TRBV2	.	CASRRVHYEQYF
17	TRBV6-1	TRBJ2-3	CASSEKFGGVHADTQYF
14	TRBV27	TRBJ1-5	CASSPGQSNQPQHF
15	TRBV7-2	TRBJ1-1	CASSPVGGLNTEAFF
14	TRBV18	TRBJ1-1	CASSPQEMNTEAFF
13	TRBV6-1	TRBJ2-3	CSTWGLGPDTQYF
16	TRBV25-1	TRBJ2-7	CASSPFSGEGSYEQYF
13	TRBV30	TRBJ2-3	CAWTANPGDTQYF
16	TRBV27	TRBJ2-1	CASSLFGDSSYNEQFF
13	TRBV6-5	TRBJ1-1	CASTPDRVTEAFF
13	TRBV6-5	TRBJ2-7	CASSYSRGAEQYF
16	TRBV5-8	TRBJ2-4	CASSRRQGALENIQYF
15	TRBV27	TRBJ2-5	CASSPPRGGDETQYF
15	TRBV5-1	TRBJ1-2	CASSLVAGAKDGYTF
14	TRBV7-8	TRBJ1-4	CASSPRDSGEKLFF
15	TRBV5-4	TRBJ2-5	CASSLGGLAQETQYF
13	TRBV4-1	TRBJ1-3	CASSQVVTETIYF
13	TRBV6-6	TRBJ2-1	CASSRDTGNEQFF
17	TRBV18	TRBJ2-5	CASSPPTSGAPGETQYF
13	TRBV19	TRBJ1-1	CASKVLQDTEAFF
16	TRBV27	TRBJ1-6	CASTGLGGGGNSPLHF
15	TRBV5-6	TRBJ1-6	CASSLVAGGGGPLHF
16	TRBV2	TRBJ2-4	CASSRTVLLAKNIQYF
15	TRBV11-2	TRBJ2-7	CASSLEIGKTYEQYF
13	TRBV7-9	TRBJ2-7	CASSLPSNYEQYF
15	TRBV9	TRBJ1-2	CASSGARMGGYGYTF
15	TRBV30	TRBJ1-6	CAWRRKGAGRSPLHF
14	TRBV11-2	TRBJ2-2	CASSLGGPTGELFF
15	TRBV7-2	TRBJ1-3	CASSLGGQSGNTIYF
15	TRBV6-6	.	CASTNSQAATYEQYF
15	TRBV5-6	TRBJ2-5	CASSFGQERRETQYF
15	TRBV2	TRBJ1-5	CASSGQGAPDQPQHF
16	TRBV19	TRBJ2-6	CASSSPGGAGANVLTF
12	TRBV7-2	TRBJ2-3	CASSFERSTQYF
12	TRBV7-8	TRBJ2-1	CASTGFGNEQFF
16	TRBV10-2	TRBJ2-5	CASSELPGHLQETQYF
15	TRBV7-9	TRBJ1-4	CASSLAETTNEKLFF
13	TRBV5-4	TRBJ1-6	CASSLAGDSPLHF
11	TRBV20-1	TRBJ1-1	CSPGGITEAFF
19	TRBV19	TRBJ2-2	CASSSPGRGGLKVTGELFF
12	TRBV30	TRBJ2-2	CAWSAPLGELFF
15	TRBV6-6	TRBJ2-7	CASIPLEGSSYEQYF
16	TRBV6-5	TRBJ1-6	CASSYSIPGGDSPLHF
15	TRBV7-9	TRBJ1-2	CASSLDNRGSYGYTF
16	TRBV4-1	TRBJ1-2	CASSQDRQGTNYGYTF
16	TRBV15	TRBJ2-3	CATSRGTDQGADTQYF
14	TRBV5-1	TRBJ1-2	CASSLVAGNNGYTF
14	TRBV6-1	TRBJ1-2	CASSHANRVYGYTF
13	TRBV6-5	TRBJ1-5	CAIGAKVNQPQHF
11	TRBV6-5	TRBJ2-7	CASRDRAVEYF
13	TRBV18	TRBJ1-5	CASSRQGDQPQHF
14	TRBV5-6	TRBJ2-7	CASSAGTGSYEQYF